These T cell receptor beta chains were read from a single sample in a study of OX40 agonist ivuxolimab in advanced cancers. Method: immunoSEQ multiplex PCR; TCRdb's copy keeps in-frame clones and lacks some. The table includes about 93,000 clones, about 90% detected once. The sequences come from CD4+ or CD8+ T cells sorted from blood, collected in a trial of the OX40 agonist ivuxolimab. The receptors shown here come from an adult with an advanced solid tumor such as melanoma, head and neck, liver or kidney cancer. Each CDR3 is given with its conserved first and last residue. The order of the fields is V gene, D gene, CDR3 length, clone size, J gene, CDR3 protein, CDR3 DNA. A D gene is named only where the DNA matches it firmly. Not every row has a clone size; where given, it reads once, few, many or a size class.

V: TRBV10-3; D: NA; length: 17; size: NA; J: TRBJ2-6; CDR3: CAISKTAPSSGANVLTF; DNA: TGTGCCATCAGCAAGACAGCCCCGTCCTCTGGGGCCAACGTCCTGACTTTC
V: TRBV11-3; D: TRBD2; length: 17; size: NA; J: TRBJ2-1; CDR3: CASSPFGGGSSYNEQFF; DNA: TGTGCCAGCAGTCCATTTGGGGGGGGAAGCTCCTACAATGAGCAGTTCTTC
V: TRBV7-3; D: NA; length: 15; size: NA; J: TRBJ2-5; CDR3: CASSPRGLKTETQYF; DNA: TGTGCCAGCAGCCCTAGAGGACTAAAGACGGAGACCCAGTACTTC
V: TRBV2; D: NA; length: 10; size: NA; J: TRBJ2-6; CDR3: CASSQGVLTF; DNA: TGTGCCAGCAGTCAGGGGGTCCTGACTTTC
V: TRBV11-1; D: TRBD1; length: 13; size: NA; J: TRBJ2-7; CDR3: CASSTGQGHEQYF; DNA: TGTGCCAGCAGCACAGGACAGGGTCACGAGCAGTACTTC
V: TRBV7-3; D: TRBD2; length: 13; size: NA; J: TRBJ2-7; CDR3: CASSSGGPYEQYF; DNA: TGTGCCAGCTCCTCGGGGGGGCCCTACGAGCAGTACTTC
V: TRBV6-1; D: TRBD2; length: 15; size: once; J: TRBJ2-7; CDR3: CASSESLAGYYEQYF; DNA: TGTGCCAGCAGTGAAAGTCTAGCGGGGTATTACGAGCAGTACTTC
V: TRBV9; D: NA; length: 15; size: NA; J: TRBJ2-1; CDR3: CASSVDGANYNEQFF; DNA: TGTGCCAGCAGCGTAGACGGGGCTAACTACAATGAGCAGTTCTTC
V: TRBV7-2; D: NA; length: 14; size: NA; J: TRBJ2-1; CDR3: CASSLGAPINEQFF; DNA: TGTGCCAGCAGCTTAGGGGCCCCGATCAATGAGCAGTTCTTC
V: TRBV2; D: TRBD2; length: 15; size: NA; J: TRBJ2-3; CDR3: CASSVAGGITDTQYF; DNA: TGTGCCAGCAGCGTAGCGGGAGGGATCACAGATACGCAGTATTTT
V: TRBV18; D: NA; length: 15; size: NA; J: TRBJ2-2; CDR3: CASSPIPPGPGELFF; DNA: TGTGCCAGCTCACCAATACCCCCCGGCCCCGGGGAGCTGTTTTTT
V: TRBV5-6; D: TRBD1; length: 18; size: NA; J: TRBJ1-4; CDR3: CASRPSDRGGATNEKLFF; DNA: TGTGCCAGCAGGCCCTCGGACAGGGGAGGCGCAACTAATGAAAAACTGTTTTTT
V: TRBV11-2; D: TRBD1; length: 16; size: NA; J: TRBJ2-5; CDR3: CASSPTLDRGQETQYF; DNA: TGTGCCAGCAGCCCAACCTTGGACAGGGGCCAAGAGACCCAGTACTTC
V: TRBV5-1; D: TRBD1; length: 15; size: NA; J: TRBJ2-7; CDR3: CASSPGLRTGEEQYF; DNA: TGCGCCAGCAGCCCCGGGCTGAGGACAGGGGAGGAGCAGTACTTC
V: TRBV2; D: NA; length: 14; size: NA; J: TRBJ2-7; CDR3: CASSVRSGANEQYF; DNA: TGTGCCAGCAGTGTTAGGTCCGGAGCGAACGAGCAGTACTTC
V: TRBV30; D: TRBD1; length: 14; size: NA; J: TRBJ1-6; CDR3: CARGDRAFSAPLHF; DNA: TGTGCCCGGGGGGACAGGGCGTTTTCTGCACCCCTCCACTTT
V: TRBV5-5; D: TRBD1; length: 14; size: NA; J: TRBJ2-5; CDR3: CASSLPGQQETQYF; DNA: TGTGCCAGCAGCTTACCGGGACAGCAAGAGACCCAGTACTTC
V: TRBV7-8; D: NA; length: 17; size: once; J: TRBJ2-1; CDR3: CASSPNSLWASYNEQFF; DNA: TGTGCCAGCAGCCCCAACTCACTATGGGCGTCCTACAATGAGCAGTTCTTC
V: TRBV6-6; D: TRBD1; length: 13; size: NA; J: TRBJ1-2; CDR3: CASSPGTGYGYTF; DNA: TGTGCCAGCAGCCCCGGGACAGGCTATGGCTACACCTTC
V: TRBV6-5; D: TRBD1; length: 14; size: NA; J: TRBJ1-2; CDR3: CASSYSDRLYGYTF; DNA: TGTGCCAGCAGTTATTCGGACAGGCTCTATGGCTACACCTTC
V: TRBV2; D: NA; length: 14; size: NA; J: TRBJ1-1; CDR3: CASSVMQGNTEAFF; DNA: TGTGCCAGCAGTGTTATGCAGGGGAACACTGAAGCTTTCTTT
V: TRBV7-2; D: TRBD2; length: 15; size: few; J: TRBJ2-1; CDR3: CASSLDASGYNEQFF; DNA: TGTGCCAGCAGCTTAGATGCTAGCGGCTACAATGAGCAGTTCTTC
V: TRBV10-3; D: NA; length: 11; size: NA; J: TRBJ2-7; CDR3: CAISDLKEQYF; DNA: TGTGCCATCAGTGATTTGAAGGAGCAGTACTTC
V: TRBV6-1; D: NA; length: 14; size: once; J: TRBJ1-5; CDR3: CASRISGLYQPQHF; DNA: TGTGCCAGCCGCATATCTGGGCTTTATCAGCCCCAGCATTTT
V: TRBV30; D: NA; length: 14; size: NA; J: TRBJ2-5; CDR3: CAWSVGTGRETQYF; DNA: TGTGCCTGGAGTGTTGGAACAGGCCGGGAGACCCAGTACTTC
V: TRBV9; D: NA; length: 18; size: once; J: TRBJ1-4; CDR3: CASSPRPGTSPGIEKLFF; DNA: TGTGCCAGCAGCCCCCGTCCCGGGACTAGCCCGGGTATTGAAAAACTGTTTTTT
V: TRBV6-5; D: NA; length: 14; size: NA; J: TRBJ2-3; CDR3: CASSPGRTTDTQYF; DNA: TGTGCCAGCAGTCCGGGACGGACCACAGATACGCAGTATTTT
V: TRBV6-5; D: NA; length: 13; size: once; J: TRBJ1-5; CDR3: CASHSQQDQPQHF; DNA: TGTGCCAGCCATTCCCAGCAGGATCAGCCCCAGCATTTT
V: TRBV7-9; D: TRBD2; length: 17; size: NA; J: TRBJ2-5; CDR3: CASSLGASGSQVETQYF; DNA: TGTGCCAGCAGCTTAGGGGCTAGCGGGAGTCAGGTGGAGACCCAGTACTTC
V: TRBV4-2; D: NA; length: 12; size: NA; J: TRBJ2-3; CDR3: CASSLTTDTQYF; DNA: TGTGCCAGCAGCCTGACCACAGATACGCAGTATTTT
V: TRBV7-9; D: NA; length: 15; size: NA; J: TRBJ1-1; CDR3: CASSFRTDQNTEAFF; DNA: TGTGCCAGCAGCTTCCGGACAGACCAGAACACTGAAGCTTTCTTT
V: TRBV11-2; D: NA; length: 11; size: NA; J: TRBJ2-7; CDR3: CASSLFYEQYF; DNA: TGTGCCAGCAGCTTATTTTACGAGCAGTACTTC
V: TRBV7-3; D: TRBD2; length: 13; size: NA; J: TRBJ2-1; CDR3: CASRLAGGGEQFF; DNA: TGTGCCAGCCGGCTAGCGGGAGGCGGTGAGCAGTTCTTC
V: TRBV4-1; D: TRBD1; length: 16; size: NA; J: TRBJ1-6; CDR3: CASSQDVDRGNSPLHF; DNA: TGCGCCAGCAGCCAGGACGTAGACAGGGGTAATTCACCCCTCCACTTT
V: TRBV28; D: TRBD1; length: 14; size: NA; J: TRBJ2-7; CDR3: CASTTGTAFYEQYF; DNA: TGTGCCAGCACCACCGGGACAGCTTTCTACGAGCAGTACTTC
V: TRBV10-1; D: TRBD2; length: 16; size: NA; J: TRBJ2-7; CDR3: CASSESLAGGPYEQYF; DNA: TGCGCCAGCAGCGAATCACTAGCGGGGGGCCCCTACGAGCAGTACTTC
V: TRBV5-1; D: NA; length: 16; size: NA; J: TRBJ2-5; CDR3: CASSLNVRGTQETQYF; DNA: TGCGCCAGCAGCTTAAACGTTAGGGGGACCCAAGAGACCCAGTACTTC
V: TRBV6-1; D: NA; length: 17; size: NA; J: TRBJ1-3; CDR3: CASSEGREGFSGNTIYF; DNA: TGTGCCAGCAGTGAAGGGAGGGAAGGCTTCTCTGGAAACACCATATATTTT
V: TRBV11-2; D: TRBD2; length: 15; size: NA; J: TRBJ2-2; CDR3: CASSFPGSGAGELFF; DNA: TGTGCCAGCAGCTTCCCGGGGAGCGGGGCCGGGGAGCTGTTTTTT
V: TRBV9; D: TRBD2; length: 16; size: NA; J: TRBJ2-2; CDR3: CASSVGTSGGARELFF; DNA: TGTGCCAGCAGCGTCGGGACTAGCGGGGGGGCCCGGGAGCTGTTTTTT
V: TRBV19; D: TRBD1; length: 17; size: NA; J: TRBJ1-6; CDR3: CASSREQGSSYNSPLHF; DNA: TGTGCCAGTAGTAGAGAACAGGGGAGCTCCTATAATTCACCCCTCCACTTT
V: TRBV4-2; D: TRBD2; length: 16; size: NA; J: TRBJ2-7; CDR3: CASSQGLSGKGYEQYF; DNA: TGTGCCAGCAGCCAAGGGCTTAGCGGGAAGGGCTACGAGCAGTACTTC
V: TRBV6-5; D: TRBD2; length: 14; size: NA; J: TRBJ2-7; CDR3: CASSIGRAGDEQYF; DNA: TGTGCCAGCAGCATCGGGAGGGCCGGAGACGAGCAGTACTTC
V: TRBV2; D: NA; length: 13; size: NA; J: TRBJ2-1; CDR3: CASTEGPYNEQFF; DNA: TGTGCCAGCACCGAGGGACCCTACAATGAGCAGTTCTTC
V: TRBV6-5; D: TRBD1; length: 15; size: NA; J: TRBJ2-7; CDR3: CASRNLAGGHHEQYF; DNA: TGTGCCAGCAGGAATTTGGCAGGGGGCCATCACGAGCAGTACTTC
V: TRBV7-9; D: NA; length: 16; size: NA; J: TRBJ1-3; CDR3: CASSGPRTVSGNTIYF; DNA: TGTGCCAGCAGCGGCCCGAGGACAGTCTCTGGAAACACCATATATTTT